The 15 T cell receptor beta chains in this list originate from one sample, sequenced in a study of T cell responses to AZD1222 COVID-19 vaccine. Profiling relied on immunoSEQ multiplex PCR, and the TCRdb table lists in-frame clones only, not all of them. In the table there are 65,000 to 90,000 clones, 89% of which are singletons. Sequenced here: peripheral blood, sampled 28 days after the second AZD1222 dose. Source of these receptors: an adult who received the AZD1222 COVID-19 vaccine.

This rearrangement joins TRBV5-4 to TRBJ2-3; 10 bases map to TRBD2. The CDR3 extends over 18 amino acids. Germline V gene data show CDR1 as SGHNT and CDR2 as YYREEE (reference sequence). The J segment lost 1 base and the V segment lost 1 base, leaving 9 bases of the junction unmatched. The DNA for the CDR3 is TGTGCCAGCAGCTTGTTTCTAGCGGGAGACCCTCGCACAGATACGCAGTATTTT. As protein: CASSLFLAGDPRTDTQYF.

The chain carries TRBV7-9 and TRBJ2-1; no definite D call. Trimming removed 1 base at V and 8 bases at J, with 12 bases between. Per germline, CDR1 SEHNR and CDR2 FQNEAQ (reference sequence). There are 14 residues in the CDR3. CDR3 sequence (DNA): TGTGCCAGCAGCTTAGAAAGACCCTCGGATGAGCAGTTCTTC. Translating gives CASSLERPSDEQFF.

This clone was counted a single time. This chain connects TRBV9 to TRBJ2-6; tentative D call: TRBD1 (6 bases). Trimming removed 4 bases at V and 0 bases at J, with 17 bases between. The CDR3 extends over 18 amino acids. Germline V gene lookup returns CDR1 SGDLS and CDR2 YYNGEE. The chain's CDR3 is CASSPRVQGGSGANVLTF. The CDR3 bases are TGTGCCAGCAGCCCCCGAGTACAGGGTGGCTCTGGGGCCAACGTCCTGACTTTC. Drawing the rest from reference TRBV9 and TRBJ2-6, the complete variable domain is DSGVTQTPKHLITATGQRVTLRCSPRSGDLSVYWYQQSLDQGLQFLIQYYNGEERAKGNILERFSAQQFPDLHSELNLSSLELGDSALYFCASSPRVQGGSGANVLTFGAGSRLTVL.

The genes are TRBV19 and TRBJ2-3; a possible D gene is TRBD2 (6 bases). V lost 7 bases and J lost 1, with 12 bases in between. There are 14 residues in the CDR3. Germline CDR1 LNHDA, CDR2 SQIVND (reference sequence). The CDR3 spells CASTAGYRTDTQYF. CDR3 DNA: TGTGCCAGTACGGCGGGATACCGCACAGATACGCAGTATTTT.

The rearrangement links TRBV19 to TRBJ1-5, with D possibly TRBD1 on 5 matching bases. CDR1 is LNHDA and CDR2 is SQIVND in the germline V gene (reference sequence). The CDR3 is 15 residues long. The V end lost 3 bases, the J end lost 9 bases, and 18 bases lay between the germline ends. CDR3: CASSIRTSDMVPQHF. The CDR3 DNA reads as TGTGCCAGTAGTATTCGGACATCGGATATGGTGCCCCAGCATTTT.

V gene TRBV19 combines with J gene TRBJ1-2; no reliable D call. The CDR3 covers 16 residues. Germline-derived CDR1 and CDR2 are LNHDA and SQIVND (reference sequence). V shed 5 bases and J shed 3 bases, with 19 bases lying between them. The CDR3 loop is CASSSHRTATHYGYTF. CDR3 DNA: TGTGCCAGTAGTTCTCACCGGACGGCTACCCACTATGGCTACACCTTC.

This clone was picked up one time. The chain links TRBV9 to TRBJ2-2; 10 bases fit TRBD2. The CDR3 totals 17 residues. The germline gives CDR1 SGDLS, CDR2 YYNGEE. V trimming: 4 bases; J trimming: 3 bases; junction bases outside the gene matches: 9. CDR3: CASSPPPSGRYTGELFF. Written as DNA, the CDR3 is TGTGCCAGCAGCCCGCCTCCTAGCGGGAGATACACCGGGGAGCTGTTTTTT.

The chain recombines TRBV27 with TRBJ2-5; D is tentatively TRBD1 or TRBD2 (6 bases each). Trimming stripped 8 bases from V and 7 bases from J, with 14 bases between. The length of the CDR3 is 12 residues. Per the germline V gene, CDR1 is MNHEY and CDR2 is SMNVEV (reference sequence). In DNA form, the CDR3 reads TGTGCCAGCTCCGGGGGCGATCGGACCCAGTACTTC. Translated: CASSGGDRTQYF.

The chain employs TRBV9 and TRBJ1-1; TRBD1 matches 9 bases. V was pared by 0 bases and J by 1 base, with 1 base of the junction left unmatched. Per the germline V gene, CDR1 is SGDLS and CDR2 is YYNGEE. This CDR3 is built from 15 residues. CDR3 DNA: TGTGCCAGCAGCGTAGGGGACAGGGAGAACACTGAAGCTTTCTTT. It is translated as CASSVGDRENTEAFF.

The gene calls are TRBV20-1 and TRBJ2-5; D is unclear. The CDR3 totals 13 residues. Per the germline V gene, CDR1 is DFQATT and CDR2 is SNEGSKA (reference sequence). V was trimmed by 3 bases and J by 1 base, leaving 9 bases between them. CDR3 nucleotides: TGCAGTGCTAGTCGGCAGCCCCAAGAGACCCAGTACTTC. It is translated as CSASRQPQETQYF.

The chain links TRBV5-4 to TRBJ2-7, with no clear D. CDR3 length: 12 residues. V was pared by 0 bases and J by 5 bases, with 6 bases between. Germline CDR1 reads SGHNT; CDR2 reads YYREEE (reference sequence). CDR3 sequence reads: CASSLDRHEQYF. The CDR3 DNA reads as TGTGCCAGCAGCTTGGATAGACACGAGCAGTACTTC.

The CDR3, as DNA: TGTGCCAGCAGTTCGATACTAGCGGGAGGACGAGAGACCCAGTACTTC. Encoded protein: CASSSILAGGRETQYF. The chain carries TRBV27 and TRBJ2-5; TRBD2 matches at 12 bases. Trimming took 4 bases from V and 4 from J; bases not matched to a gene: 7. The CDR3 runs to 16 residues. Germline CDR1 and CDR2: MNHEY and SMNVEV (reference sequence).

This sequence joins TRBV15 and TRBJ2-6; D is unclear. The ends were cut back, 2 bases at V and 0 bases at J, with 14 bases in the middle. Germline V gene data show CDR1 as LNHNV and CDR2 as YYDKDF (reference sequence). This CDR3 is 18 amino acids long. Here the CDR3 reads CATSRHRGRNSGANVLTF. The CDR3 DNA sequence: TGTGCCACCAGCAGACATAGAGGACGGAACTCTGGGGCCAACGTCCTGACTTTC.

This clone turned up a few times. The CDR3 sequence: CASSQAVGHEQFF. The CDR3 DNA sequence: TGTGCCAGCAGCCAAGCGGTGGGACATGAGCAGTTCTTC. This chain uses TRBV3-1 (or the pseudogene TRBV3-2) with TRBJ2-1; D is perhaps TRBD1 or TRBD2 (5 bases each). The germline V gene encodes CDR1 LGHDT and CDR2 YNNKEL (reference sequence). The CDR3 totals 13 residues. V was clipped by 1 base and J by 8 bases, with 9 bases between them.

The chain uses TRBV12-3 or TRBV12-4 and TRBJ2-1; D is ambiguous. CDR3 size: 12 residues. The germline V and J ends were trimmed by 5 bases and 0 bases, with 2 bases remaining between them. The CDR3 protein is CASSLSYNEQFF. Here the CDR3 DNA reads TGTGCCAGCAGTCTCTCCTACAATGAGCAGTTCTTC.